The 11 T cell receptor beta chains below all came from one sample that was sequenced in a study of OX40 agonist ivuxolimab in advanced cancers. Generated by immunoSEQ multiplex PCR, the TCRdb table keeps only in-frame clones and is missing some. The sample lists around 70,000 clones, 85% occurring once. The sequencing used CD4+ or CD8+ T cells sorted from blood, collected in a trial of the OX40 agonist ivuxolimab. The receptors shown here come from an adult with an advanced solid tumor such as melanoma, head and neck, liver or kidney cancer.

The chain has TRBV18 and TRBJ2-7; D may match TRBD1 or TRBD2 (5 bases each). The CDR3 sequence is 14 residues long. Deletions cut 2 bases from V and 8 bases from J, with 16 bases between. The germline V gene encodes CDR1 KGHSH and CDR2 LQKENI. In nucleotides, the CDR3 is TGTGCCAGCTCACCAATGGAGTTCGGGGACCAGCAGTACTTC. It encodes CASSPMEFGDQQYF.

V usage is TRBV4-2 and J usage is TRBJ2-7, with 9 bases matching TRBD1. Per germline, CDR1 LGHNA and CDR2 YNFKEQ. Trimming cost V 0 bases and J 4 bases; bases outside gene matches: 7. The CDR3 is made up of 16 amino acids. For the CDR3, the DNA is TGTGCCAGCAGCCAAGATTTAAGACAGGGGGGGTACGAGCAGTACTTC. Its protein is CASSQDLRQGGYEQYF.

This chain uses TRBV6-1 with TRBJ1-1, with a possible D match to TRBD1 (6 bases). V shed 6 bases and J shed 0 bases, with 14 bases lying between them. The CDR3 consists of 15 residues. Germline V CDR1 and CDR2: MNHNS, SASEGT. CDR3 in amino acids: CASSNGQTMNTEAFF. The CDR3 DNA sequence: TGTGCCAGCAGCAACGGACAGACCATGAACACTGAAGCTTTCTTT.

A word on this clone: Relative to the germline gene, one junction end is altered; a read error may explain this. This rearrangement joins TRBV7-2 to TRBJ2-1; 8 bases match TRBD1. CDR3 length: 11 amino acids. Germline V gives CDR1 SGHTA, CDR2 FQGNSA. CDR3 in amino acids: CASSLDRDSVF. The CDR3 region has the DNA TGTGCCAGCAGCCTGGACAGGGATAGCGTCTTC. Together with reference TRBV7-2 and TRBJ2-1, the CDR3 gives the full variable domain: GAGVSQSPSNKVTEKGKDVELRCDPISGHTALYWYRQSLGQGLEFLIYFQGNSAPDKSGLPSDRFSAERTGGSVSTLTIQRTQQEDSAVYLCASSLDRDSVFGPGTRLTVL.

V and J are TRBV25-1 and TRBJ2-3; D is perhaps TRBD2 (5 bases). Per germline, CDR1 MGHDK and CDR2 SYGVNS. V lost 4 bases to trimming and J lost 3 bases, with 8 bases between them. CDR3 length: 13 amino acids. The CDR3 nucleotides read TGTGCCAGCAGTGGCGGGTATACAGATACGCAGTATTTT. Translating it yields CASSGGYTDTQYF.

In its sample, this clone was seen once. The genes are TRBV27 and TRBJ2-7; D is tentatively TRBD1 or TRBD2 (6 bases each). V was trimmed by 3 bases and J by 4 bases, leaving 13 bases between them. Germline V gene sequence: CDR1 MNHEY, CDR2 SMNVEV (reference sequence). The CDR3 is 14 amino acids. The DNA of the CDR3 is TGTGCCAGCAGTTTTAACGGGGGCAGGTACGAGCAGTACTTC. Amino acids: CASSFNGGRYEQYF.

The CDR3 coding sequence is TGTGCCACCGGAGATGGCGGTTCTGAAAAACTGTTTTTT. Amino acid sequence: CATGDGGSEKLFF. The chain couples TRBV10-3 to TRBJ1-4; no reliable D call. V was trimmed by 10 bases and J by 7 bases, leaving 16 bases between them. Germline V gene lookup returns CDR1 ENHRY and CDR2 SYGVKD. CDR3 size: 13 residues.

The chain combines TRBV19 with TRBJ2-2, with D maybe TRBD2 (7 bases). Germline values: CDR1 LNHDA, CDR2 SQIVND (reference sequence). Between the trimmed V and J ends, which lost 7 bases and 5 bases, there was a span of 14 bases. The CDR3 is made up of 14 amino acids. In nucleotides, the CDR3 is TGTGCCAGTACCTCGGGGGGCGGAACCGGGGAGCTGTTTTTT. Its translation is CASTSGGGTGELFF.

The V and J genes are TRBV6-1 and TRBJ1-4; D unclear. Deletions cut 8 bases from V and 8 bases from J, with 18 bases between. Germline V gene lookup returns CDR1 MNHNS and CDR2 SASEGT. This CDR3 has 14 amino acids. DNA of the CDR3: TGTGCCAGCGCCGACGGCGGGCGAGGCGAAAAACTGTTTTTT. This encodes CASADGGRGEKLFF.

J is TRBJ1-1 and V is TRBV7-2; TRBD1 agrees at 11 bases. Germline CDR1 SGHTA, CDR2 FQGNSA. The CDR3 is 13 residues long. The V segment lost 5 bases and the J segment 5 bases; nucleotides outside the gene matches: 1. In nucleotides, the CDR3 is TGTGCCAGCAGCGGGACAGGGGGAACTGAAGCTTTCTTT. Protein sequence: CASSGTGGTEAFF.

The chain couples TRBV11-2 to TRBJ2-1; D possibly corresponds to TRBD2 (6 bases). This CDR3 spans 13 amino acids. Deletions cut 5 bases from V and 10 bases from J, with 15 bases between. Germline CDR1 and CDR2: SGHAT and FQNNGV. The CDR3 here is CASSPTILAEQFF. The CDR3 DNA sequence: TGTGCCAGCAGCCCGACGATACTAGCCGAGCAGTTCTTC.